Each of the 21 T cell receptor beta chains below was sequenced from the same sample in a study of chemoradiotherapy in HPV16-positive cancers. TCRdb's copy holds only in-frame clones and misses some; the assay was immunoSEQ multiplex PCR. The sample yields about 21,000 clones, more than 75% seen once. The material sequenced was blood, taken from a patient who underwent chemoradiotherapy. The receptors originated from a human donor with HPV-associated anogenital cancer.

The V call is TRBV9, the J call TRBJ2-7; 12 bases match TRBD1. Looked up from germline, CDR1 is SGDLS and CDR2 is YYNGEE. The CDR3 has 15 amino acids. J gave up 4 bases and V 4 bases, and 6 bases lay outside the gene matches. CDR3 amino acids: CASSSRDRGQYEQYF. CDR3 DNA sequence: TGTGCCAGCAGCTCCCGGGACAGGGGGCAATACGAGCAGTACTTC.

J is TRBJ2-2 and V is TRBV6-5; D remains unclear. Trimming stripped 6 bases from V and 1 base from J, with 9 bases between. This CDR3 spans 14 amino acids. The germline V gene encodes CDR1 MNHEY and CDR2 SVGAGI. CDR3 region: CASSLLGNTGELFF. CDR3 in DNA: TGTGCCAGCAGCCTTTTGGGGAACACCGGGGAGCTGTTTTTT.

This chain uses TRBV5-1 with TRBJ1-1; no clear D gene. CDR3 length: 13 residues. Trimming pared 4 bases from V and 7 bases from J, leaving 14 bases between. Germline values: CDR1 SGHRS, CDR2 YFSETQ. The CDR3 here is CASSPRTDYEAFF. Written as DNA, the CDR3 is TGCGCCAGCAGCCCACGGACGGACTATGAAGCTTTCTTT. The full variable domain, its missing parts supplied by reference TRBV5-1 and TRBJ1-1, is KAGVTQTPRYLIKTRGQQVTLSCSPISGHRSVSWYQQTPGQGLQFLFEYFSETQRNKGNFPGRFSGRQFSNSRSEMNVSTLELGDSALYLCASSPRTDYEAFFGQGTRLTVV.

The chain combines TRBV7-2 with TRBJ2-5; either TRBD1 or TRBD2 may fit D (5 bases each). With 4 bases removed from V and 7 bases from J, the gap between germline ends came to 10 bases. CDR3 size: 12 residues. Germline assignment: CDR1 SGHTA and CDR2 FQGNSA. The DNA of the CDR3 is TGTGCCAGCAGCTCCACGAGGGGGACCCAGTACTTC. Residues: CASSSTRGTQYF.

In this sample, this clone turned up once. The J gene is TRBJ2-5, the V gene TRBV28, with 10 bases aligning to TRBD2. This CDR3 is 14 amino acids long. CDR1 MDHEN and CDR2 SYDVKM come from the germline V gene. The junction had 7 bases not matched to a gene; V was cut back by 8 bases and J by 4 bases. DNA for the CDR3: TGTGCCAGCCAAGCGGGAGGGCCGGGAGAGACCCAGTACTTC. It encodes CASQAGGPGETQYF.

V usage is TRBV7-8 and J usage is TRBJ2-5, with 7 positions matching TRBD1. The CDR3 extends over 14 amino acids. Germline V gives CDR1 SGHVS, CDR2 FQNEAQ. With 4 bases clipped from V and 7 bases from J, the junction kept 9 bases outside the gene matches. The CDR3 region is CASSSDRAPGTQYF. CDR3 DNA sequence: TGTGCCAGCAGCTCAGACAGGGCCCCCGGGACCCAGTACTTC.

The chain employs TRBV4-3 and TRBJ2-2; D not resolved. This CDR3 spans 14 amino acids. Germline V gene data show CDR1 as LGHNA and CDR2 as YSLEER. Trimming shortened V by 1 base and J by 2 bases, and 5 bases separated the two germline ends. CDR3 DNA: TGCGCCAGCAGCCAAGGTCCAAACACCGGGGAGCTGTTTTTT. This gives the protein CASSQGPNTGELFF.

Only a few counts were recorded for this clone. V and J are TRBV29-1 and TRBJ1-2; D remains unclear. The germline CDR1 and CDR2 sequences are SQVTM and ANQGSEA. CDR3 length: 12 residues. V lost 3 bases, J lost 2 bases, and 7 bases lay in between. CDR3 sequence (DNA): TGCAGCGTTGACGGCTTGAACTATGGCTACACCTTC. Amino acids: CSVDGLNYGYTF.

The CDR3 coding sequence is TGTGCCAGCAGTGGGCAGGACCAAGAGACCCAGTACTTC. Protein product: CASSGQDQETQYF. The chain has TRBV2 and TRBJ2-5; D not certain. The germline gives CDR1 SNHLY, CDR2 FYNNEI. The CDR3 is made up of 13 amino acids. Trimming left V 4 bases short and J 0 bases short, with 6 bases between.

The rearrangement joins TRBV13 to TRBJ2-1, with D possibly matching TRBD2 (6 bases). The CDR3 extends over 18 amino acids. V gave up 1 base and J gave up 1 base, with 17 bases separating them. Per the germline V gene, CDR1 is PRHDT and CDR2 is FYEKMQ (reference sequence). DNA of the CDR3: TGTGCCAGCAGCTTAGAGGGTCAGGTCGGGGGTTCCTACAATGAGCAGTTCTTC. Translation gives CASSLEGQVGGSYNEQFF.

The chain recombines TRBV7-2 with TRBJ1-1, with TRBD1 matching over 7 bases. V shed 1 base, J shed 5 bases, and the junction held 4 bases outside the gene matches. This CDR3 spans 14 amino acids. Germline V gives CDR1 SGHTA, CDR2 FQGNSA. The CDR3 here is CASSLGSRGTEAFF. Written as DNA, the CDR3 is TGTGCCAGCAGCTTAGGCTCCAGGGGGACTGAAGCTTTCTTT.

V usage is TRBV7-9 and J usage is TRBJ1-1; D gene uncertain. The germline gives CDR1 SEHNR, CDR2 FQNEAQ (reference sequence). V was cut by 5 bases and J by 1 base, with 11 bases left in between. The CDR3 has 14 amino acids. CDR3 sequence (DNA): TGTGCCAGCAGCCCTAGGTATCAGAACACTGAAGCTTTCTTT. It encodes CASSPRYQNTEAFF.

The V and J genes are TRBV6-5 and TRBJ1-1; no definite D call. Germline CDR1 and CDR2: MNHEY and SVGAGI. Trimming left V 2 bases short and J 1 base short, with 11 bases between. The CDR3 is 15 residues long. For the CDR3, the DNA is TGTGCCAGCAGTTACCCGAGCACGGGGAACACTGAAGCTTTCTTT. It codes for CASSYPSTGNTEAFF.

The gene calls are TRBV18 and TRBJ1-5; the match to TRBD1 covers 9 bases. Germline lookup yields CDR1 KGHSH and CDR2 LQKENI. J gave up 4 bases and V 3 bases, and 4 bases lay outside the gene matches. The length of the CDR3 is 15 residues. The CDR3 region is CASSPGTGRNQPQHF. CDR3 DNA: TGTGCCAGCTCACCCGGGACAGGGAGGAATCAGCCCCAGCATTTT.

This chain links TRBV5-6 with TRBJ1-4, with 9 bases matching TRBD1. In germline, CDR1 is SGHDT, CDR2 YYEEEE. The length of the CDR3 is 14 residues. V lost 4 bases, J lost 10 bases, and 8 bases stayed unmatched. CDR3 protein: CASSPGTGKGKLFF. CDR3 nucleotides: TGTGCCAGCAGCCCCGGGACAGGGAAGGGAAAACTGTTTTTT.

This clone was recorded only once. The chain couples TRBV5-1 to TRBJ2-7, with 8 bases fitting TRBD2. The length of the CDR3 is 15 residues. Germline CDR1 and CDR2: SGHRS and YFSETQ. V dropped 4 bases and J dropped 4; count of bases not matched to a gene: 10. The CDR3 DNA is TGCGCCAGCAGCCGGTGGGGTAGCGGGGAGTACGAGCAGTACTTC. This codes for CASSRWGSGEYEQYF.

The chain carries TRBV18 and TRBJ2-7, with no clear D. The length of the CDR3 is 14 residues. The germline V and J ends were trimmed by 3 bases and 0 bases, with 9 bases remaining between them. Germline V gives CDR1 KGHSH, CDR2 LQKENI. The CDR3 DNA sequence: TGTGCCAGCTCACCCGGTCTCTTCTCCTACGAGCAGTACTTC. Its protein product is CASSPGLFSYEQYF.

The chain recombines TRBV5-1 with TRBJ2-3, with D uncertain. CDR1 SGHRS and CDR2 YFSETQ come from the germline V gene. The V end lost 0 bases, the J end lost 3 bases, and 5 bases lay between the germline ends. The CDR3 has 13 residues. The CDR3 loop reads CASSLAVTDTQYF. CDR3 nucleotides: TGCGCCAGCAGCTTGGCCGTTACAGATACGCAGTATTTT.

The J gene is TRBJ1-4, the V gene TRBV2, with TRBD1 matching 7 bases. V trimming: 7 bases; J trimming: 4 bases; junction bases outside the gene matches: 6. Germline assignment: CDR1 SNHLY and CDR2 FYNNEI. The CDR3 spans 14 residues. The CDR3 nucleotides read TGTGCCAGCACCAGGGACAGCTTTAATGAAAAACTGTTTTTT. Translating gives CASTRDSFNEKLFF.

V is TRBV9 and J is TRBJ2-2, with D tentatively TRBD2 (6 bases). Germline V lookup: CDR1 SGDLS, CDR2 YYNGEE. This CDR3 spans 17 amino acids. Trimming removed 4 bases at V and 5 bases at J, with 21 bases between. The CDR3 here is CASSPPWRAGNTGELFF. The CDR3 DNA reads as TGTGCCAGCAGCCCCCCCTGGAGGGCAGGGAATACCGGGGAGCTGTTTTTT. The whole variable domain, remainder taken from reference TRBV9 and TRBJ2-2, is DSGVTQTPKHLITATGQRVTLRCSPRSGDLSVYWYQQSLDQGLQFLIQYYNGEERAKGNILERFSAQQFPDLHSELNLSSLELGDSALYFCASSPPWRAGNTGELFFGEGSRLTVL.

The chain combines TRBV11-3 with TRBJ2-1; D perhaps matches TRBD2 (6 bases). Trimming took off 5 bases at V and 9 bases at J, with 26 bases between the two ends. CDR1 SGHNT and CDR2 YENEEA come from the germline V gene. The CDR3 consists of 17 residues. As DNA, the CDR3 is TGTGCCAGCAGCGCAGGGACCGGGACTCCCCACGACAGTGAGCAGTTCTTC. This encodes CASSAGTGTPHDSEQFF.